The following is a TCR beta chain sequence with its context. Only in-frame clones appear in the TCRdb table, and some are missing; sequencing was by immunoSEQ multiplex PCR. Among 25,000 to 30,000 clones listed, around 82% were seen once. The data originate from a study of blood T cell repertoires in COVID-19. Germline CDR1 is SGHKS and CDR2 is YYEKEE (reference sequence). V lost 6 bases and J 4 bases, leaving 15 bases between the germline ends. The CDR3 spans 14 residues. The sample comprised peripheral blood. The chain employs TRBV5-5 and TRBJ2-3; D is uncertain. The sequence derives from a man older than 75 with active or convalescent COVID-19. CDR3 in amino acids: CASKPDTFSDTQYF. DNA of the CDR3: TGTGCCAGCAAACCTGACACCTTCTCAGATACGCAGTATTTT. The whole variable domain, filled in from reference TRBV5-5 and TRBJ2-3, reads DAGVTQSPTHLIKTRGQQVTLRCSPISGHKSVSWYQQVLGQGPQFIFQYYEKEERGRGNFPDRFSARQFPNYSSELNVNALLLGDSALYLCASKPDTFSDTQYFGPGTRLTVL.